The 5 T cell receptor beta chains below all came from one sample that was sequenced in a study of blood T cell repertoires in COVID-19. The assay was immunoSEQ multiplex PCR, and TCRdb's table has in-frame clones only and misses some. The data contain approximately 210,000 clones, roughly 88% of them singletons. The sample was peripheral blood. These TCRs come from a man aged 18 to 30 with active or convalescent COVID-19.

The V call is TRBV3-1 (or the pseudogene TRBV3-2), the J call TRBJ1-5; D unclear. CDR3 length equals 15 residues. The germline V and J ends were trimmed by 3 bases and 2 bases, with 11 bases remaining between them. Per the germline V gene, CDR1 is LGHDT and CDR2 is YNNKEL (reference sequence). The CDR3 here is CASSHTVSRNQPQHF. CDR3 DNA: TGTGCCAGCAGCCATACGGTTTCTCGCAATCAGCCCCAGCATTTT.

The rearrangement uses TRBV10-2 and TRBJ2-2; a possible D gene is TRBD1 (5 bases). This CDR3 comprises 12 residues. V was cut by 6 bases and J by 6 bases, with 8 bases left in between. CDR1 is WSHSY, CDR2 SAAADI, per germline. The CDR3 here is CASSGHSGELFF. DNA for the CDR3: TGCGCCAGCAGCGGACATTCCGGGGAGCTGTTTTTT.

The rearrangement joins TRBV2 to TRBJ2-5; TRBD1 matches at 7 bases. The germline V gene has CDR1 SNHLY and CDR2 FYNNEI. This CDR3 has 13 amino acids. V shed 8 bases and J 4 bases; nucleotides not matched to a gene: 7. CDR3 in DNA: TGTGCCAGCGGGGGACAGTCGCGAGAGACCCAGTACTTC. Its protein is CASGGQSRETQYF.

V and J are TRBV10-3 and TRBJ2-1; 13 nucleotides align to TRBD2. V lost 8 bases, J lost 10 bases, and 5 bases stayed unmatched. The CDR3 is made up of 13 amino acids. Germline V lookup: CDR1 ENHRY, CDR2 SYGVKD. The chain's CDR3 is CAIGLAGAWEQFF. CDR3 bases: TGTGCCATCGGACTAGCGGGAGCTTGGGAGCAGTTCTTC.

The chain uses TRBV3-1 (or the pseudogene TRBV3-2) and TRBJ2-1, with TRBD2 matching over 8 bases. This CDR3 spans 15 amino acids. The ends lost 7 bases at V and 3 bases at J; junction bases unmatched: 8. Looked up from germline, CDR1 is LGHDT and CDR2 is YNNKEL (reference sequence). In DNA form, the CDR3 reads TGTGCCAGCAACCTCGGCGCGGGGGGCTACAATGAGCAGTTCTTC. This gives the protein CASNLGAGGYNEQFF.